This TCR beta chain was identified during a study of cytomegalovirus exposure and HLA in healthy donors (dated by TCRdb to the late 2010s). In terms of the full investigation: An earlier analysis of approximately 640 of the donors reported roughly 300 Gb of sequence data and some 100 million unique TCR beta sequences from 150 million to 200 million T cells. An early release covering over 500 HLA-typed donors comprised about 300 gigabases of sequencing data and roughly 85 million unique TCR sequences. Among the approximately 400 genotyped donors, about 85% belonged to the genetic ancestry cluster associated with self-reported Caucasian donors. The study aimed to test whether cataloging public T cell receptors could reveal signatures of past pathogen exposure. The study used immunosequencing to profile the T cell repertoires of approximately 640 subjects and linked those repertoires to cytomegalovirus serostatus. Besides the first cohort of approximately 710 subjects, a separate validation cohort made up of 120 different subjects was used. To predict cytomegalovirus infection status, the study brought together high-throughput TCR immunosequencing, statistical association of individual TCRs with disease status, and machine learning. A later analysis re-analyzed previously published TCR beta repertoires from approximately 670 donors and added high-resolution HLA genotyping to study TCR occurrence patterns. The later analysis used no new phenotypic data to find candidate immune exposures, relying instead on TCR beta sequences and their occurrence across donors. To decide whether each TCR beta V gene segment behaved as functional or pseudogenic, an earlier analysis of some 600 of the donors relied on high-throughput TCR beta sequencing. Alongside the repertoire data, information on donor age, sex, ethnicity and CMV serostatus was compiled. In a later genetic analysis, genome-wide SNP genotypes for about three fifths of the roughly 670 donors were used, and that subset was treated as a discovery cohort. All discovery cohort repertoires had been generated on a single sequencing platform. HLA typing included class I and class II loci at four-digit resolution. The number of typed donors differed by locus: roughly 620-640 for A, B, C, DRB1 and DQB1; 522 for DQA1; some 590 for DPA1; and approximately 450 for DPB1. Four or five DR-DQ haplotypes were handled as single units for association and clustering because linkage in the cohort was strong. Among 300 to 500 genotyped donors of the cohort, an average of approximately 200,000 unique TCR beta nucleotide sequences was sequenced per donor, of which about 18% were non-productive. Study-wide conclusions, independent of this receptor: Because the 87-base-pair reads could not distinguish some IMGT-functional V segments, including TRBV6-2 and TRBV6-3, those segments were excluded. For the cohort, immune exposure information was limited to CMV serostatus. In a later analysis, 15,000 to 20,000 TCR beta sequences were associated with specific HLA alleles at a false discovery rate of 0.05. According to a later analysis, parvovirus B19, influenza, CMV and Epstein-Barr virus appeared linked to several top co-occurrence clusters. A total of about 150 TCR beta chains were listed by the study as associated with cytomegalovirus. In both the original and validation cohorts, the classifier was reported to diagnose cytomegalovirus status with high specificity and sensitivity. This cohort had only TCR beta chains sequenced, and the lack of alpha or paired-chain data limited which features could be detected. In a later analysis, most CMV-associated TCR beta chains were found to appear HLA-restricted, with HLA associations seemingly driven largely by CMV exposure. Correlated functional status among segregating V segments might reflect linkage disequilibrium, but an unknown experimental factor could not be ruled out. In an earlier analysis of about 540 of the donors, most TCR beta V segments were observed in productive rearrangements about 90% or about 30% of the time, broadly matching IMGT annotations. A further reported finding was that TCR beta sequences accurately predicted the HLA-A and HLA-B alleles for most subjects in the first cohort. HLA typing was unavailable for some donors at each locus, so association tests used only the typed subset. A few of the identified cytomegalovirus-associated TCR beta chains were confirmed in vitro to be specific for cytomegalovirus antigens. In a later analysis, TCR association rates were found to vary across HLA loci, with the most associated TCRs seen for DRB1 alleles and the fewest for HLA-C alleles. A group of highly shared sequence variants was considered likely to be a technical artifact of the sequencing pipeline. Across donors, most TCR sequences were observed very rarely, whereas some public TCRs were present in many individuals. V-gene and J-gene trimming of TCR beta chains was associated with a missense DCLRE1C variant in a later genetic analysis, and the association was replicated in an independent cohort. In a later analysis, HLA-associated TCR beta chains were found to be more clonally expanded and to have lower generation probabilities than equally common non-associated chains. Roughly 17 rarely observed V segments, including chromosome 9 orphons, were excluded from the earlier analysis of a few hundred of the donors because counts were too low. The presence/absence analyses assumed that sequencing depth was roughly uniform across donors, and that assumption may not be true. It was suggested by the authors that the approach could potentially be generalized to other disease states and immunological phenotypes. Compared with the approximately 670-donor mean, donors in an Asian-associated ancestry cluster had fewer N-insertions in productive TCRs, according to a later genetic analysis. Assigning TCR associations to individual alleles was difficult when HLA alleles, especially DR and DQ, strongly co-occurred.

According to the germline V gene, CDR1 reads SGHAT and CDR2 reads FQNNGV. V is pruned by 5 bases and J by 2 bases, leaving 10 bases of the junction without a gene match. From its cysteine to its phenylalanine, the CDR3 spans 16 amino acids. This entry keeps only the CDR3 DNA: 48 bases, framed from base 1. The library was generated by the immunoSEQ multiplex PCR assay. A mixture of 60 forward primers for TCR Vbeta segments and 13 reverse primers for TCR Jbeta segments was used in the multiplex PCR. A multiplex PCR assay on genomic DNA amplified the CDR3 region of rearranged TCR beta genes. Amplified TCR beta libraries were sequenced as 87-base-pair reads on the Illumina HiSeq System. As for the original processing: A later analysis tallied roughly 78 million unique TCR beta chains across the 640 or so repertoires, and approximately 11 million of those chains were shared by two or more donors. Raw reads were error-corrected and collapsed into unique sequences with a nearest-neighbor algorithm that merged closely related sequences to remove PCR and sequencing errors. Alignment of CDR3 sequences to IMGT reference sequences was used to assign V, D and J gene segments. For a sequence to be retained, a match of at least six nucleotides was required to both a V gene segment and a J gene segment. Rearrangements were called productive when the CDR3 lacked stop codons and stayed in frame with V and J; all others were non-productive. Following IMGT convention, CDR3 was defined as the stretch from the second conserved V-encoded cysteine to the conserved J-encoded phenylalanine. Sequences without an unambiguous match to a single V gene segment were excluded from the earlier analysis of about 600 of the donors. An earlier analysis of a few hundred of the donors called V segments functional above 56.7% productive rearrangements and segregating when the between-donor standard deviation exceeded 5%. To diagnose cytomegalovirus status from the catalog of TCR beta chain sequences, a statistical classification framework was built. A later analysis assigned V and J genes by comparing TCR nucleotide sequences with IMGT/GENE-DB human TR gene sequences. Using the TCRdist pipeline, a later analysis assigned CDR3 sequences along with most-parsimonious VDJ recombination scenarios. In a later analysis, every TCR beta chain was defined by the combination of its CDR3 amino acid sequence and its V-gene family, and reads without a unique V-gene family were dropped. In a later analysis, approximately 640 highly shared, low-generation-probability nucleotide sequences were removed to address suspected cross-contamination and a sequencing artifact. A later analysis calculated a clonal expansion index for each public chain from normalized within-repertoire ranks of inferred template counts. A later analysis computed generation probabilities with a VDJ recombination model fitted to out-of-frame rearrangements, and checked the results against IGoR. Hypergeometric tests were used in a later analysis to score TCR-TCR, TCR-HLA and TCR-CMV co-occurrence, with a repertoire-size bias correction applied to the TCR pairs. In a later analysis, false discovery rates were estimated by permuting HLA or CMV assignments 20 times. A later analysis grouped co-occurring TCRs with DBSCAN, adding TCRdist sequence similarity when clustering within HLA-allele-positive subsets. For co-occurrence clustering, repertoires with fewer than 30,000 or more than 120,000 public chains were excluded, along with five repertoires with anomalous nucleotide sharing. The table comes from immuneACCESS by way of TCRdb, which keeps in-frame sequences with V and J called. Part of the clones is missing from these tables; in studies checked, under half for an unresolved V gene and the rest for unknown reasons. From that table come the V and J calls and clone size; the DNA was used to work out D and trimming. In this sample the table shows about 160,000 clones, roughly 80% of which occur a single time. Around 6.6% of the sample lies in the top ten.

The cohort consisted of 650 to 700 healthy bone marrow donors. All cohort members were sampled while nominally healthy, although unrecorded immune exposures were likely present. The donor was CMV seropositive and was included in the group of 300 or so seropositive cohort members. A peripheral blood sample was provided by each donor, and peripheral blood mononuclear cells were used for TCR beta sequencing. Genomic DNA was extracted from the blood cell samples with the Qiagen DNeasy Blood Extraction Kit. Comment on this clone: Its antigen remains unidentified. Base quality data are lacking; no much larger clone is found one base away.

This chain joins TRBV11-2 to TRBJ2-7, and 9 bases in between align with TRBD1. Material for sequencing was PBMCs. The TCR originated in a male donor in good health and CMV-seropositive. CDR3 reads: CASSLGQGENPYEQYF. The sequence in DNA is TGTGCCAGCAGCCTGGGACAGGGAGAGAATCCCTACGAGCAGTACTTC.